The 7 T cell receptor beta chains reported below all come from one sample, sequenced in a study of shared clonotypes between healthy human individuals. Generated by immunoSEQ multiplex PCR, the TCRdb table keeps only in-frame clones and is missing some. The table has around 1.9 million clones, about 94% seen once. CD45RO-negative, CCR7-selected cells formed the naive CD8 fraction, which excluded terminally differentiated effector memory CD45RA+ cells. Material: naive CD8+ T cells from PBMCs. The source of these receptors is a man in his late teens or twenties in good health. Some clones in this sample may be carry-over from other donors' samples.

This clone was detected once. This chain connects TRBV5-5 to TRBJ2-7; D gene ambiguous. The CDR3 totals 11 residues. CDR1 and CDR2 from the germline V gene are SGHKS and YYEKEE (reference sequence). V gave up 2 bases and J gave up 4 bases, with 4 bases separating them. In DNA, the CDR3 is TGTGCCAGCAGCTTCGGTTACGAGCAGTACTTC. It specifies CASSFGYEQYF.

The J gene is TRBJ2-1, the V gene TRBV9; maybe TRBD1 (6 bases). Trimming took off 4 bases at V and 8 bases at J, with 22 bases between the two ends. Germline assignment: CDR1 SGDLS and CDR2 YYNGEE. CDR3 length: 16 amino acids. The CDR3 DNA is TGTGCCAGCAGCAACGTACAGGGTCGCTTTGGTGATGAGCAGTTCTTC. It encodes CASSNVQGRFGDEQFF.

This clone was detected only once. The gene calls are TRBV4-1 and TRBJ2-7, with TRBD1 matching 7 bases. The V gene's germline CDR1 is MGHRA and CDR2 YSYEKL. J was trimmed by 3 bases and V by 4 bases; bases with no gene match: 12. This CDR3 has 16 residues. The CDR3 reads CASSRTTGTAYYEQYF. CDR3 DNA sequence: TGCGCCAGCAGCCGTACGACCGGGACAGCGTACTACGAGCAGTACTTC.

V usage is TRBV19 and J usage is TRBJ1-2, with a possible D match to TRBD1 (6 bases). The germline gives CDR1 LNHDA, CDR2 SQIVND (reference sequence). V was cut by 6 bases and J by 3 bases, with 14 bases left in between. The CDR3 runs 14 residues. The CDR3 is CASSWRGRHYGYTF. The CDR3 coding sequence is TGTGCCAGTAGCTGGCGGGGGCGACACTATGGCTACACCTTC.

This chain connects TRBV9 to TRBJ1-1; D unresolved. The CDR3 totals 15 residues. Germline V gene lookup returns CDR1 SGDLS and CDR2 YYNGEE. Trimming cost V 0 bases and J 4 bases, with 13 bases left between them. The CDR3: CASSVGTSLGTEAFF. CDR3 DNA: TGTGCCAGCAGCGTAGGGACCTCTCTGGGCACTGAAGCTTTCTTT.

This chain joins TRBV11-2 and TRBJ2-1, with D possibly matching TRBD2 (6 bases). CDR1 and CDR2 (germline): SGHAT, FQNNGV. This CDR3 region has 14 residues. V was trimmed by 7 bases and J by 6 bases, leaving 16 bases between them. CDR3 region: CASTLSRRVNEQFF. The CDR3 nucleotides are TGTGCCAGCACCCTGTCGAGGAGGGTCAATGAGCAGTTCTTC.

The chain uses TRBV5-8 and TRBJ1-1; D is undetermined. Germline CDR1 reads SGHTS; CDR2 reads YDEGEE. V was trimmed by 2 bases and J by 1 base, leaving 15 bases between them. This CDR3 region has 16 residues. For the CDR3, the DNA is TGTGCCAGCAGCTTTCGTTCGTTTCAGGAGAACACTGAAGCTTTCTTT. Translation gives CASSFRSFQENTEAFF.